This TCR beta chain was retrieved from a study of blood T cell repertoires in COVID-19 (dated by TCRdb to about 2020). The study in broad terms: The collaborator samples originated in the United States, Italy and Spain and spanned the acute and convalescent phases of COVID-19. The repertoires were made available in a free public database intended to serve as a resource for research on the immune response to SARS-CoV-2. HLA class I and class II types, where available, came from metadata supplied by the sample provider rather than from assay-based typing. Sample metadata almost always included a de-identified subject ID, COVID-19 status, age in years and sex. The material from the prospective study consisted of cDNA or gDNA derived from T cells, B-cell-depleted T cells, or PBMCs. Deeply sampled blood TCRbeta repertoires from subjects exposed to, actively infected with, or recovered from COVID-19 were included in the dataset. The samples were drawn from the first 160 participants of the ongoing ImmuneRACE study and from over 950 subjects provided by 6 global collaborators. The research as a whole found: How much clinical and demographic metadata was included differed by source and by participant, and the metadata was provided uncurated.

The CDR3 runs 13 residues from the cysteine to the phenylalanine. Kept here is only the CDR3 DNA, which spans 39 bases and is read in frame from base 1. Trimming removed 6 bases from V and 4 bases from J; the gene matches leave 2 bases unexplained. With regard to this clone: Its specific antigen is unknown. Per-nucleotide qualities are absent, and no much larger clonotype sits a single base away.

The immunoSEQ Assay, a bias-controlled multiplex PCR, was used to amplify TCRbeta CDR3 regions from genomic DNA. Regarding the original processing steps: The number of nucleated cells in each sample was estimated by amplification of reference gene primers within the assay. To quantify the absolute abundance of each unique TCRbeta CDR3 rearrangement, sequence reads were collapsed and filtered. For each sample, productive Simpson clonality was calculated as the square root of Simpson's diversity index across productive rearrangements. TCRdb took this table from immuneACCESS and kept in-frame rearrangements with V and J called. Such tables lack part of the clones; where checked against another copy, unresolved V genes explain under half of the gap, and the rest is unexplained. V, J and clone size are those of that table, while D and trimming were read from the DNA. The sample profile shows around 94,000 clones; approximately 92% of them were found once. About 4% of the sample is held by the ten biggest clonotypes.

The collaborating institutions used their own protocols to collect whole blood in K2EDTA tubes. Collaborator samples were shipped for TCRbeta analysis as frozen whole blood, isolated PBMCs, or DNA extracted from either sample type. Sequencing was done on a sample of peripheral blood. Rearrangement joined TRBV12-3 or TRBV12-4 to TRBJ1-3; 8 of the junction bases match TRBD1. The receptor comes from a man aged 18-30 years with acute or convalescent COVID-19. CDR3 reads: CASRGTGGNTIYF. At the DNA level, the sequence is TGTGCCAGCAGGGGGACAGGAGGAAACACCATATATTTT.